This section outlines one T cell receptor beta chain sequence together with its context. Its antigen is unknown. Qualities for individual bases were not recorded, and no much larger clone is one base off. The label giving this sample's treatment or condition can be read as: in vitro stimulation with specific CMV peptide epitopes to enrich CMV-specific T cells. The data derive from a study of T cell repertoires in cytomegalovirus infection (dated 2019 in TCRdb). Context from the whole study: Peptide stimulations targeted recently identified HLA-C-restricted CMV epitopes, whose presentation resists viral immunomodulation, together with well-studied HLA-B-restricted epitopes. The HLA type of each donor mattered for the analysis, because public TCR beta signatures pointed to carriage of CMV infection along with the matching HLA type. What the research found in general, with its limitations: The ex vivo response was dominated by HLA-C-restricted CMV-specific TCR beta clonotypes, which also provided the single most frequent clonotype in two of eight donors. Cumulative frequency of public TCR beta family members discriminated carriers of CMV infection plus the relevant HLA type in this cohort and an independent approximately 350-donor cohort.

This sample was sequenced with an Illumina HiSeq 1500. TCRdb redid the processing of the public reads, applying fastp at Q25 and MiXCR, and retained in-frame beta chains. Rows are unified per CDR3 protein, each entry keeping the most common DNA and genes. Present in this sample are approximately 770,000 distinct CDR3 sequences, just under 30% of which were seen just once. 13% of the sample goes to the ten largest clones. This clonotype was obtained from a human donor in good health (CMV status not recorded). Some clones in this sample may be carry-over from other donors' samples. The sequenced sample was cultured CD8+ T cells from PBMCs, obtained from culture after CMV antigen stimulation.

The DNA is as follows: TGTGCCATCAGTGAAGGACAGGGGCATGAAAAACTGTTTTTT. It translates to CAISEGQGHEKLFF. The chain couples TRBV10-3 to TRBJ1-4; TRBD1 aligns with 9 central bases. Per the germline V gene, ENHRY is the CDR1 and SYGVKD is the CDR2. The junction shows trimming of 3 bases on V and 6 bases on J, and the gene matches do not reach 2 bases of it. Spanning cysteine to phenylalanine, the CDR3 consists of 14 amino acids. The DNA shown is the 42-base CDR3, in frame from base 1.